The entry below gives a single TCR beta chain sequence along with its context. The antigen is undetermined. Sequencing used immunoSEQ multiplex PCR; TCRdb keeps in-frame clones, though not all of them. The sample includes 3,000 to 3,500 clones, 70% to 80% seen only once; the top ten take 15% to 20%. Time point noted: newly diagnosed, previously untreated cHL patient sample. The authors enriched CD8+ T cells from thawed PBMCs via magnetic negative selection. Comparison samples consisted of PBMCs from newly diagnosed, untreated classical Hodgkin lymphoma. This entry is derived from a study of PD-1 blockade in classical Hodgkin lymphoma. Overall study findings and caveats: Nothing has yet pinned down what causes the repertoire differences, possibly disease activity or prior therapy. Compared with healthy donors, newly diagnosed patients reportedly showed lower baseline TCR diversity.

The V gene's germline CDR1 is SGDLS and CDR2 YYNGEE. The CDR3 runs to 15 residues. Trimming removed 3 bases from V and 2 bases from J; junction bases left unmatched: 6. The rearrangement joins TRBV9 to TRBJ2-7, with TRBD2 matching 9 bases. The origin of this receptor is a human donor with classical Hodgkin lymphoma. Sequences were obtained from CD8+ T cells from blood. CDR3 nucleotide sequence: TGTGCCAGCAGCGCACAAGCGGGGGGAGCCTACGAGCAGTACTTC. It codes for CASSAQAGGAYEQYF. Full variable domain (missing parts from reference TRBV9 and TRBJ2-7): DSGVTQTPKHLITATGQRVTLRCSPRSGDLSVYWYQQSLDQGLQFLIQYYNGEERAKGNILERFSAQQFPDLHSELNLSSLELGDSALYFCASSAQAGGAYEQYFGPGTRLTVT.